The 26 T cell receptor beta chains in this list originate from one sample, sequenced in a study of cytotoxic CD8 clonotypes in ibrutinib-treated CLL. The method was immunoSEQ multiplex PCR; TCRdb's version includes in-frame clones alone and lacks a portion of them. Of 150,000 to 200,000 clones detected, 70% to 85% appear once; the ten largest clones hold about 4.3%. Sequencing was performed on PBMCs, taken after 24 months of ibrutinib treatment. These TCRs come from a human donor with chronic lymphocytic leukemia.

The chain has TRBV5-4 and TRBJ1-5; D not resolved. CDR3 size: 13 residues. Trimming removed 0 bases from V and 6 bases from J, with 7 bases in between. In germline, CDR1 is SGHNT, CDR2 YYREEE (reference sequence). The CDR3 coding sequence is TGTGCCAGCAGCTTGGATCATAGTCAGCCCCAGCATTTT. This sequence encodes CASSLDHSQPQHF. Filled out from reference TRBV5-4 and TRBJ1-5, the complete variable domain reads ETGVTQSPTHLIKTRGQQVTLRCSSQSGHNTVSWYQQALGQGPQFIFQYYREEENGRGNFPPRFSGLQFPNYSSELNVNALELDDSALYLCASSLDHSQPQHFGDGTRLSIL.

J is TRBJ2-3 and V is TRBV6-4; TRBD2 matches at 13 bases. The CDR3 is 15 residues long. Germline V gives CDR1 MRHNA, CDR2 SNTAGT. The V gene end was trimmed by 6 bases and the J gene end by 5 bases; junction bases not matched to a gene: 5. The CDR3 coding sequence is TGTGCCAGCAGCGGACTAGCGGGAGCGTTAGATACGCAGTATTTT. Translated, it gives CASSGLAGALDTQYF.

The rearrangement joins TRBV19 to TRBJ1-5; D call uncertain. Germline V gene sequence: CDR1 LNHDA, CDR2 SQIVND (reference sequence). Trimming shortened V by 5 bases and J by 3 bases, and 11 bases separated the two germline ends. The CDR3 has 14 residues. CDR3 nucleotides: TGTGCCAGTAGTTTTATCGCCTACAATCAGCCCCAGCATTTT. This gives the protein CASSFIAYNQPQHF.

The chain links TRBV5-1 to TRBJ2-1; D remains ambiguous. Trimming left V 1 base short and J 9 bases short, with 14 bases between. Germline CDR1 is SGHRS and CDR2 is YFSETQ. CDR3 length equals 14 residues. The CDR3 sequence: CASSLYQGHPEQFF. Here the CDR3 DNA reads TGCGCCAGCAGCTTGTATCAAGGGCATCCTGAGCAGTTCTTC. Complete variable domain (other parts from reference TRBV5-1 and TRBJ2-1): KAGVTQTPRYLIKTRGQQVTLSCSPISGHRSVSWYQQTPGQGLQFLFEYFSETQRNKGNFPGRFSGRQFSNSRSEMNVSTLELGDSALYLCASSLYQGHPEQFFGPGTRLTVL.

This clone was counted a few times. The V and J genes are TRBV14 and TRBJ2-3; unclear D gene. The CDR3 consists of 12 residues. The V and J ends lost 1 base and 7 bases respectively, with 6 bases between them. Germline values: CDR1 SGHDN, CDR2 FVKESK. The CDR3 spells CASSQGVNTQYF. The CDR3 nucleotides are TGTGCCAGCAGCCAAGGAGTCAATACGCAGTATTTT.

In its sample, this clone was seen a few times. The chain employs TRBV6-4 and TRBJ1-1; TRBD1 matches at 8 bases. V dropped 3 bases and J dropped 6; count of bases not matched to a gene: 9. Germline lookup yields CDR1 MRHNA and CDR2 SNTAGT. The CDR3 totals 15 residues. The CDR3 bases are TGTGCCAGCAGTGAGTGGGCAGGGGGCCGACCTGAAGCTTTCTTT. Translating it yields CASSEWAGGRPEAFF.

The chain has TRBV19 and TRBJ2-1, with 10 bases lining up with TRBD1. The CDR3 totals 15 residues. J lost 3 bases, V lost 5 bases, and 4 bases had no gene match. The germline V gene has CDR1 LNHDA and CDR2 SQIVND (reference sequence). The CDR3 here is CASSGRDRGYNEQFF. The CDR3 DNA reads TGTGCCAGTAGTGGCCGGGACAGGGGCTACAATGAGCAGTTCTTC.

This clone was recorded many times. V and J are TRBV19 and TRBJ1-5, with 8 bases fitting TRBD1. This CDR3 is built from 16 residues. The trim removed 9 bases at V and 0 bases at J, leaving 10 bases unmatched. Germline lookup yields CDR1 LNHDA and CDR2 SQIVND (reference sequence). CDR3 DNA: TGTGCCAGCAGCCCCGGGACAGGCAATAGCAATCAGCCCCAGCATTTT. Protein: CASSPGTGNSNQPQHF.

There are a few counts of this clone. J is TRBJ2-7 and V is TRBV10-1; tentatively, D is TRBD2 (6 bases). Trimming took off 9 bases at V and 6 bases at J, with 15 bases between the two ends. In germline, CDR1 is WNHNN, CDR2 SYGVQD (reference sequence). The CDR3 has 12 amino acids. This chain's CDR3 is CARAVGGGEQYF. The CDR3 DNA follows: TGCGCCAGGGCTGTTGGGGGAGGCGAGCAGTACTTC.

The chain couples TRBV19 to TRBJ1-5; D unresolved. Trimming shortened V by 5 bases and J by 4 bases, and 15 bases separated the two germline ends. The CDR3 has 15 residues. Germline V lookup: CDR1 LNHDA, CDR2 SQIVND (reference sequence). CDR3 bases: TGTGCCAGTAGTCTTGGGTCAGACAAGAATCAGCCCCAGCATTTT. It encodes CASSLGSDKNQPQHF.

In this sample, this clone turned up a few times. The rearrangement uses TRBV7-2 and TRBJ2-2; 12 nucleotides match TRBD2. V shed 3 bases and J 4 bases; nucleotides not matched to a gene: 9. The CDR3 has 18 amino acids. The V gene's germline CDR1 is SGHTA and CDR2 FQGNSA. The CDR3 reads CASSLGLAGGVATGELFF. CDR3 DNA: TGTGCCAGCAGCTTGGGACTAGCGGGTGGGGTCGCCACCGGGGAGCTGTTTTTT.

The chain recombines TRBV7-9 with TRBJ1-3; D unclear. The V end lost 5 bases, the J end lost 0 bases, and 8 bases lay between the germline ends. The CDR3 is made up of 14 amino acids. Germline V gene lookup returns CDR1 SEHNR and CDR2 FQNEAQ (reference sequence). Written as DNA, the CDR3 is TGTGCCAGCAGCACAGATCTCTCTGGAAACACCATATATTTT. This translates into CASSTDLSGNTIYF.

This clone has just a few counts. V usage is TRBV6-5 and J usage is TRBJ2-7; tentative D call: TRBD1 (5 bases). V was pared by 6 bases and J by 0 bases, with 12 bases between. This CDR3 has 14 amino acids. Germline CDR1 reads MNHEY; CDR2 reads SVGAGI. The CDR3 protein is CASRPNRNSYEQYF. The CDR3 nucleotides are TGTGCCAGCAGACCGAACAGGAACTCCTACGAGCAGTACTTC.

CDR3 nucleotide sequence: TGTGCCAGCTCACCTCAAACAGGGGCTGGGGCCAACGTCCTGACTTTC. Translated: CASSPQTGAGANVLTF. The chain recombines TRBV18 with TRBJ2-6; TRBD1 aligns across 7 bases. The germline V gene has CDR1 KGHSH and CDR2 LQKENI. Trimming took 3 bases from V and 2 from J; bases not matched to a gene: 4. The CDR3 is 16 residues long.

The chain couples TRBV5-1 to TRBJ1-2; tentative D call: TRBD1 (5 bases). Trimming took off 2 bases at V and 8 bases at J, with 13 bases between the two ends. CDR3 size: 13 residues. From germline, CDR1 is SGHRS and CDR2 YFSETQ. The CDR3 DNA is TGCGCCAGCAGCTTAGACAGAGGATGGGGCTACACCTTC. Encoded protein: CASSLDRGWGYTF.

This chain connects TRBV18 to TRBJ2-7, with TRBD2 matching over 10 bases. The CDR3 totals 13 residues. The V and J ends lost 3 bases and 5 bases, in that order; junction bases with no gene match: 1. The germline V gene encodes CDR1 KGHSH and CDR2 LQKENI. Written as DNA, the CDR3 is TGTGCCAGCTCACCTGGGACTAGCGACGAGCAGTACTTC. Protein sequence: CASSPGTSDEQYF.

This rearrangement joins TRBV19 to TRBJ1-1; D gene unclear. This CDR3 region has 12 residues. The germline V gene has CDR1 LNHDA and CDR2 SQIVND (reference sequence). Trimming pared 2 bases from V and 1 base from J, leaving 2 bases between. In DNA form, the CDR3 reads TGTGCCAGTAGTATAAGGAACACTGAAGCTTTCTTT. Translation: CASSIRNTEAFF.

The chain joins TRBV30 to TRBJ2-1; 7 positions agree with TRBD1. V dropped 2 bases and J dropped 6; count of bases not matched to a gene: 7. Germline values: CDR1 GTSNPN, CDR2 SVGIG (reference sequence). The CDR3 is 14 amino acids. The CDR3 region is CAWSRWTGRNEQFF. As DNA, the CDR3 is TGTGCCTGGAGTCGGTGGACAGGTCGCAATGAGCAGTTCTTC.

This clone was seen once. J is TRBJ2-1 and V is TRBV4-2, with 8 bases lining up with TRBD2. CDR3 length equals 15 residues. Germline assignment: CDR1 LGHNA and CDR2 YNFKEQ. Trimming cost V 3 bases and J 8 bases; bases outside gene matches: 9. In nucleotides, the CDR3 is TGTGCCAGCAGCCACCCCTCGGGGGGGCGGTATGAGCAGTTCTTC. Translating it yields CASSHPSGGRYEQFF.

This chain uses TRBV2 with TRBJ1-1, with D possibly TRBD1 on 5 matching bases. The length of the CDR3 is 15 residues. The V end lost 4 bases, the J end lost 0 bases, and 12 bases lay between the germline ends. The germline CDR1 and CDR2 sequences are SNHLY and FYNNEI. CDR3 sequence reads: CASSVSGAVNTEAFF. The CDR3 nucleotides are TGTGCCAGCAGTGTAAGTGGGGCGGTGAACACTGAAGCTTTCTTT.

CDR3 residues: CASSYTTVNTEAFF. Here the CDR3 DNA reads TGTGCCAGCAGCTACACGACAGTCAACACTGAAGCTTTCTTT. The chain uses TRBV13 and TRBJ1-1, with a weak D call TRBD1 (5 bases). The length of the CDR3 is 14 residues. Per the germline V gene, CDR1 is PRHDT and CDR2 is FYEKMQ (reference sequence). With 4 bases removed from V and 2 bases from J, the gap between germline ends came to 11 bases.

J is TRBJ2-7 and V is TRBV5-6, with D possibly TRBD2 on 6 matching bases. CDR3 length: 14 amino acids. V was clipped by 2 bases and J by 6 bases, with 15 bases between them. Germline CDR1 reads SGHDT; CDR2 reads YYEEEE. In nucleotides, the CDR3 is TGTGCCAGCAGCTTAGGAGGGCTACGATTCGAGCAGTACTTC. This translates into CASSLGGLRFEQYF.

The chain recombines TRBV11-2 with TRBJ2-5; no definite D call. This CDR3 has 15 amino acids. The V gene lost 3 bases and the J gene lost 1 base, with 12 bases spanning the gap. The germline gives CDR1 SGHAT, CDR2 FQNNGV. The CDR3, as DNA: TGTGCCAGCAGCTTCGGCTACAGCCCCCAAGAGACCCAGTACTTC. Its protein is CASSFGYSPQETQYF.

The CDR3 is CASSRRSGQSTAGNEKLFF. CDR3 DNA: TGTGCCAGCAGCCGAAGGTCCGGACAGTCGACTGCGGGGAATGAAAAACTGTTTTTT. V usage is TRBV27 and J usage is TRBJ1-4; D might be TRBD1 (6 bases). The germline V gene has CDR1 MNHEY and CDR2 SMNVEV (reference sequence). Trimming pared 6 bases from V and 5 bases from J, leaving 28 bases between. The CDR3 is made up of 19 amino acids.

V is TRBV4-1 and J is TRBJ1-3, with no clear D. V was shortened by 1 base and J by 7 bases, with 17 bases between the two germline ends. The length of the CDR3 is 16 residues. Germline CDR1 is MGHRA and CDR2 is YSYEKL. DNA of the CDR3: TGCGCCAGCAGCCAAGGGGTGGCTAAGGGTAGGAACACCATATATTTT. It translates to CASSQGVAKGRNTIYF.

The chain combines TRBV6-5 with TRBJ1-1; possibly TRBD1 for D (6 bases). Between the trimmed V and J ends, which lost 2 bases and 5 bases, there was a span of 12 bases. The CDR3 extends over 14 amino acids. CDR1 is MNHEY and CDR2 is SVGAGI in the germline V gene. CDR3 amino acids: CASSYDRRGTEAFF. Written as DNA, the CDR3 is TGTGCCAGCAGTTACGACAGGCGAGGAACTGAAGCTTTCTTT.